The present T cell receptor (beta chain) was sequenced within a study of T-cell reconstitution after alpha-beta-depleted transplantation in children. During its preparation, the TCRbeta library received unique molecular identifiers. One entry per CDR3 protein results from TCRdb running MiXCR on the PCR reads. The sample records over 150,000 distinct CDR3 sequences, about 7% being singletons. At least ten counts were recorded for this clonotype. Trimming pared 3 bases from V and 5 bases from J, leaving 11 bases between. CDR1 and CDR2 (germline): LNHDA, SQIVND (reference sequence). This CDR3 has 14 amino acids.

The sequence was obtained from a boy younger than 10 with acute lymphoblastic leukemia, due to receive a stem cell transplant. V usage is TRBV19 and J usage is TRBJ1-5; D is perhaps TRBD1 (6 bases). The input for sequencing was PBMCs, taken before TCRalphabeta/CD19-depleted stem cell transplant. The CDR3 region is CASSMGGPDQPQHF. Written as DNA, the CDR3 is TGTGCCAGTAGTATGGGGGGGCCTGATCAGCCCCAGCATTTT.